This TCR beta chain was obtained from a study of blood T cell repertoires in COVID-19. Study at large: Sites across the United States, Italy and Spain contributed samples from acute and convalescent COVID-19.

This clone appeared a single time. Germline CDR1 is SGDLS and CDR2 is YYNGEE. The CDR3 sequence is 16 residues long. V lost 4 bases to trimming and J lost 2 bases; unmatched junction nucleotides: 10. Ages ranged from 18 to 89 years, with residence in about two dozen US areas. The assay was immunoSEQ multiplex PCR, and TCRdb's table has in-frame clones only and misses some. Of roughly 290,000 clones in the sample, roughly 88% were seen once. The chain has TRBV9 and TRBJ2-3, with 7 bases identical to TRBD1. Sequencing input: PBMCs or T cells enriched from blood (not recorded which). The sequence was collected from a man aged 25-40 years who had recovered from COVID-19. The CDR3: CASSLRQGGFTDTQYF. Written as DNA, the CDR3 is TGTGCCAGCAGCTTAAGACAGGGCGGTTTCACAGATACGCAGTATTTT.